This T cell receptor (beta chain) came from a study of sequential checkpoint blockade in melanoma (dated by TCRdb to the late 2010s). Study-level background: Patients were assigned by 1:1 randomization to either first-line nivolumab followed by ipilimumab (arm A) or ipilimumab followed by nivolumab (arm B). Both trial sequences were followed by maintenance nivolumab.

Broad study findings and their caveats: Larger, independent patient cohorts are needed to validate the response-prediction model that combines TCR metrics and mutation burden.

The CDR3 runs 15 amino acids, cysteine and phenylalanine included. Only the CDR3 region is kept as DNA, spanning 45 bases read in frame from base 1. CDR1 and CDR2 are drawn from the germline V gene (reference sequence): LNHDA, SQIVND. Between the V and J ends, shortened by 4 bases and 13 bases respectively, the junction contains 20 bases. The sample's treatment or condition label, decoded: randomized to nivolumab then ipilimumab (arm A) or the reverse (arm B). None of the trial patients had been given prior DNA-damaging chemotherapy. Live CD3+CD8+ cells negative for CD19 and CD56 were sorted from thawed PBMCs on a FACS Aria II flow cytometer. Samples came from patients with melanoma in CheckMate 064, a randomized, open-label phase II trial of sequential checkpoint blockade. Peripheral blood mononuclear cells were collected by leukapheresis, purified with Ficoll-Paque, and frozen in human serum with approximately 10% DMSO. Right after sorting, the blood CD3+CD8+ cells were verified to be >95% pure, and DNA extraction followed.

Regarding this clone: Its binding antigen is unknown. Per-nucleotide qualities are absent, and no much larger clonotype sits a single base away.

TCRbeta CDR3 regions were immunosequenced from genomic DNA with the immunoSEQ Assay. Genomic DNA was amplified by bias-controlled multiplex PCR before high-throughput sequencing. In the source study's methods: To quantify the absolute abundance of each unique TCRbeta CDR3 region, the sequences were collapsed and filtered. Clonality, defined as 1 minus Pielou's evenness, was calculated using only productive rearrangements. Clones with significantly greater frequencies in on-treatment versus baseline samples were identified using a previously published method. TCRdb stores this immuneACCESS table with in-frame sequences only. Part of the clones is absent; in the studies checked, under half of the shortfall reflects unresolved V genes, and no reason is known for the rest. V and J calls and clone size come straight from that table; D and trimming were deduced from the DNA. The sample contains about 40,000 clones, roughly 86% of them found a single time. The biggest ten clones account for 5.5% of the sample.

Sequencing used CD8+ T cells sorted from blood (inferred from file names), obtained from a patient given nivolumab and ipilimumab in sequence. The TCR was taken from a human donor with melanoma. The rearrangement joined TRBV19 to TRBJ1-6, with no D gene named confidently. The nucleotides are TGTGCCAGTAGTACCGGCAACGCCATGGAGGAGCCCCTCCACTTT. The translation is CASSTGNAMEEPLHF.